A single sample gave rise to the 16 T cell receptor beta chains below, sequenced in a study of cytomegalovirus exposure and HLA in healthy donors. Profiling relied on immunoSEQ multiplex PCR, and the TCRdb table lists in-frame clones only, not all of them. The sample shows over 200,000 clones, over 75% of them seen only once. The sequencing input was PBMCs. The source of these receptors is a woman under 30 in good health and CMV-seropositive.

CDR3: CSVPPLGGGEQYF. The DNA for the CDR3 is TGCAGCGTTCCTCCCCTGGGCGGAGGAGAGCAGTACTTC. The rearrangement joins TRBV29-1 to TRBJ2-7; tentative D call: TRBD2 (5 bases). CDR3 size: 13 residues. Trimming shortened V by 5 bases and J by 7 bases, and 18 bases separated the two germline ends. Per germline, CDR1 SQVTM and CDR2 ANQGSEA.

This rearrangement joins TRBV5-4 to TRBJ1-1; no reliable D call. The ends were cut back, 2 bases at V and 0 bases at J, with 8 bases in the middle. Per germline, CDR1 SGHNT and CDR2 YYREEE (reference sequence). The CDR3 is 14 amino acids. DNA of the CDR3: TGTGCCAGCAGCTTAGGACTTATGAACACTGAAGCTTTCTTT. Protein sequence: CASSLGLMNTEAFF.

The chain uses TRBV4-2 and TRBJ2-1, with TRBD2 identical over 7 bases. The germline gives CDR1 LGHNA, CDR2 YNFKEQ. This CDR3 is built from 15 residues. The junction had 7 bases not matched to a gene; V was cut back by 4 bases and J by 4 bases. CDR3 sequence reads: CASSLGTTQYNEQFF. The CDR3 DNA is TGTGCCAGCAGCCTCGGGACTACCCAGTACAATGAGCAGTTCTTC.

This sequence joins TRBV28 and TRBJ2-7, with 7 bases matching TRBD1. Germline CDR1 is MDHEN and CDR2 is SYDVKM. The CDR3 runs to 18 residues. Trimming took 5 bases from V and 0 from J; bases not matched to a gene: 16. CDR3 in amino acids: CASSPWWSTGESSYEQYF. CDR3 DNA: TGTGCCAGCAGTCCCTGGTGGTCTACAGGGGAGAGCTCCTACGAGCAGTACTTC.

The chain joins TRBV6-1 to TRBJ2-1; 9 bases fit TRBD1. V shed 8 bases and J 7 bases; nucleotides not matched to a gene: 9. Germline-derived CDR1 and CDR2 are MNHNS and SASEGT. CDR3 length: 14 residues. CDR3 sequence (DNA): TGTGCCAGCTCGACAGGGGGGACCCTAAATGAGCAGTTCTTC. This codes for CASSTGGTLNEQFF.

The V and J genes are TRBV27 and TRBJ2-6, with a tentative D call TRBD2 (6 bases). CDR3 length: 15 residues. CDR1 and CDR2 from the germline V gene are MNHEY and SMNVEV (reference sequence). Trimming left V 4 bases short and J 2 bases short, with 9 bases between. CDR3 coding DNA: TGTGCCAGCAGTTCAGGAGGGGCTGGGGCCAACGTCCTGACTTTC. Encoded protein: CASSSGGAGANVLTF.

The rearrangement uses TRBV4-1 and TRBJ1-1; tentatively, D is TRBD1 (5 bases). The CDR3 is 17 residues long. V lost 6 bases and J lost 3, with 23 bases in between. CDR1 and CDR2 (germline): MGHRA, YSYEKL. CDR3 sequence reads: CASSRQTSPTPYTEAFF. CDR3 sequence (DNA): TGCGCCAGCAGTCGACAGACAAGTCCTACGCCTTACACTGAAGCTTTCTTT.

The J gene is TRBJ2-5, the V gene TRBV6-1, with 9 bases aligning to TRBD2. The junction had 8 bases not matched to a gene; V was cut back by 7 bases and J by 5 bases. Germline V lookup: CDR1 MNHNS, CDR2 SASEGT. The CDR3 has 14 residues. The CDR3 spells CASNRREGRETQYF. The CDR3 DNA reads TGTGCCAGCAACCGGCGGGAGGGCCGGGAGACCCAGTACTTC.

V and J are TRBV5-4 and TRBJ2-1, with 11 bases aligning to TRBD2. The length of the CDR3 is 14 residues. V lost 2 bases and J lost 7; bases outside the gene matches: 2. Germline V gene sequence: CDR1 SGHNT, CDR2 YYREEE (reference sequence). CDR3 nucleotides: TGTGCCAGCAGCTTAAGGACTAGCGGGAATGAGCAGTTCTTC. It specifies CASSLRTSGNEQFF.

CDR3 residues: CASSFRTGAITDTQYF. In DNA form, the CDR3 reads TGTGCCAGCAGCTTTCGGACGGGAGCGATCACAGATACGCAGTATTTT. The chain uses TRBV13 and TRBJ2-3; D perhaps matches TRBD2 (6 bases). Trimming left V 3 bases short and J 2 bases short, with 15 bases between. The CDR3 spans 16 residues. Germline values: CDR1 PRHDT, CDR2 FYEKMQ (reference sequence).

This sequence joins TRBV5-1 and TRBJ2-4, with D unresolved. Trimming cost V 3 bases and J 13 bases, with 11 bases left between them. CDR1 SGHRS and CDR2 YFSETQ come from the germline V gene. The CDR3 is 11 residues long. Here the CDR3 reads CASSSKDTQYF. The CDR3 coding sequence is TGCGCCAGCAGCTCTAAAGACACGCAGTACTTC.

The chain combines TRBV29-1 with TRBJ2-5, with TRBD1 as a possible D gene (5 bases). This CDR3 comprises 11 residues. Germline lookup yields CDR1 SQVTM and CDR2 ANQGSEA. With 8 bases removed from V and 3 bases from J, the gap between germline ends came to 10 bases. CDR3 bases: TGCAGCCCTCAGACAGAAGAGACCCAGTACTTC. Translated, it gives CSPQTEETQYF.

This clone is a singleton in its sample. This rearrangement joins TRBV28 to TRBJ2-1; 13 bases line up with TRBD2. The CDR3 loop spans 20 amino acids. Germline loops: CDR1 MDHEN, CDR2 SYDVKM. V shed 6 bases, J shed 7 bases, and the junction held 21 bases outside the gene matches. CDR3 coding DNA: TGTGCCAGCAGCTACCCAAAGTGGTCCGGACTAGCGGGAGTTTTTAATGAGCAGTTCTTC. This translates into CASSYPKWSGLAGVFNEQFF.

The V gene is TRBV4-1, the J gene TRBJ2-5, with 10 bases identical to TRBD2. After removal of 1 base from V and 5 bases from J, the junction contained 16 bases not matched to a gene. Germline lookup yields CDR1 MGHRA and CDR2 YSYEKL. The CDR3 spans 19 residues. The CDR3 here is CASSQVGGVGLAGAETQYF. The CDR3 DNA sequence: TGCGCCAGCAGCCAAGTAGGGGGTGTCGGGCTAGCGGGAGCGGAGACCCAGTACTTC.

This clone was seen more than once but under ten times. The V call is TRBV25-1, the J call TRBJ1-1, with TRBD1 identical over 7 bases. The germline V gene has CDR1 MGHDK and CDR2 SYGVNS. The CDR3 contains 16 residues. With V trimmed by 3 bases and J by 1 base, 8 bases remained unmatched. As DNA, the CDR3 is TGTGCCAGCAGTGAGGTTAGGGGGCCCGGGAACACTGAAGCTTTCTTT. Protein: CASSEVRGPGNTEAFF.

The rearrangement links TRBV4-1 to TRBJ2-7; no reliable D call. Deletions cut 5 bases from V and 4 bases from J, with 6 bases between. Germline lookup yields CDR1 MGHRA and CDR2 YSYEKL. The CDR3 consists of 11 residues. The CDR3 DNA sequence: TGCGCCAGCAGCTCGTCGTACGAGCAGTACTTC. Protein sequence: CASSSSYEQYF.